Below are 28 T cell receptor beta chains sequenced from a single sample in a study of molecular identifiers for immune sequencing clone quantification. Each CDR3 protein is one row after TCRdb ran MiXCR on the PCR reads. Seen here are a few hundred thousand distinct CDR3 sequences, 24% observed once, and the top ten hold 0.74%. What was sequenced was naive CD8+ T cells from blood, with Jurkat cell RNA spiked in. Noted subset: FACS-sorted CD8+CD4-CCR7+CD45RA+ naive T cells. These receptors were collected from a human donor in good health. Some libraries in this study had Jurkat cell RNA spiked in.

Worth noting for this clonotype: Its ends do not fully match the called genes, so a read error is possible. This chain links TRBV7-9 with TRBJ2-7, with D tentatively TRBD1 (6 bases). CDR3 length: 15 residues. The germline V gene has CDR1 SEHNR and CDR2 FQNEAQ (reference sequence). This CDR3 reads CASSPPGQTPYGQYF. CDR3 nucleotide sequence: TGTGCCAGCAGCCCACCGGGACAAACCCCCTACGGGCAGTACTTC.

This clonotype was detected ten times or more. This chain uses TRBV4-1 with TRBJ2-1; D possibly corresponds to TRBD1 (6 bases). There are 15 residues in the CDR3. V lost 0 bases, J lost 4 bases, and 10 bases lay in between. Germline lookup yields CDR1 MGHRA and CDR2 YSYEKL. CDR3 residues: CASSQEVTGYNEQFF. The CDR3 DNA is TGCGCCAGCAGCCAAGAGGTGACAGGATACAATGAGCAGTTCTTC.

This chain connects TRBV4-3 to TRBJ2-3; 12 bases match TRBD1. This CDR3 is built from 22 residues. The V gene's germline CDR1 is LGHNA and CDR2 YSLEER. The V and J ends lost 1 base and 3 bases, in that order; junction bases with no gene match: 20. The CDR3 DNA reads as TGCGCCAGCAGCCAAGCCGCGCCGCGTCCCGGGACAGGGGGCTGGAGGACAGATACGCAGTATTTT. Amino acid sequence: CASSQAAPRPGTGGWRTDTQYF.

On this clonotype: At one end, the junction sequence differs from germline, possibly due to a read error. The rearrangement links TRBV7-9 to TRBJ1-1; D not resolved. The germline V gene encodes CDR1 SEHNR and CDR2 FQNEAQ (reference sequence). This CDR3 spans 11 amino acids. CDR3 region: CANSLGPEAFF. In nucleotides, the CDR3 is TGTGCCAACAGCTTAGGGCCTGAAGCTTTCTTT.

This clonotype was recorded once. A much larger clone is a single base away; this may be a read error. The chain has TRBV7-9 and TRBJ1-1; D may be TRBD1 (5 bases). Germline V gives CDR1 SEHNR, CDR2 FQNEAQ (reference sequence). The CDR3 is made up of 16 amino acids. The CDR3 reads CASSMKGNRARTEAYF. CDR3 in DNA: TGTGCCAGCAGCATGAAGGGGAATAGAGCGAGGACTGAAGCTTACTTT.

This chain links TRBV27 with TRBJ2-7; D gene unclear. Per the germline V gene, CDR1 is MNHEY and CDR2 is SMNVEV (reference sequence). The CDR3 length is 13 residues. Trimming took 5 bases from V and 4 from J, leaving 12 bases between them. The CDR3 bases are TGTGCCAGCAGTGTTGGCCATTTGTACGAGCAGTACTTC. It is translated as CASSVGHLYEQYF.

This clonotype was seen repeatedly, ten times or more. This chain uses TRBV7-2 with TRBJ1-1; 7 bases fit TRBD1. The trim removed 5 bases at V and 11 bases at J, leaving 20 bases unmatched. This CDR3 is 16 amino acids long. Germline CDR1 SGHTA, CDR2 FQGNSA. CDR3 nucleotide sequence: TGTGCCAGCAGCCGGCCCCGACAGGGCCTGCTTCAGTGGGCTTTCTTT. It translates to CASSRPRQGLLQWAFF.

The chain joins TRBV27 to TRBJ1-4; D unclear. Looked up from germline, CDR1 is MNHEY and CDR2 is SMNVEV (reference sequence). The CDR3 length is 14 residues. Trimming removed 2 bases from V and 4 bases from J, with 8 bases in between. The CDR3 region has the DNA TGTGCCAGCAGTTTAGTGCTCGGTAATGAAAAACTGTTTTTT. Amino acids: CASSLVLGNEKLFF.

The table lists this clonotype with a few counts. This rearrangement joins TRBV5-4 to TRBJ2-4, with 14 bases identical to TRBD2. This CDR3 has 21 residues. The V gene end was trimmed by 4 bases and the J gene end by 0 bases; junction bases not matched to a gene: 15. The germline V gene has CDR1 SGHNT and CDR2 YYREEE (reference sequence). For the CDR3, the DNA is TGTGCCAGCAGCCCCGGGACTAGCGGGAGAGAGGGAATACTAGCCAAAAACATTCAGTACTTC. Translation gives CASSPGTSGREGILAKNIQYF. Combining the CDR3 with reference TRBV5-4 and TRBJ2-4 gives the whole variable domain ETGVTQSPTHLIKTRGQQVTLRCSSQSGHNTVSWYQQALGQGPQFIFQYYREEENGRGNFPPRFSGLQFPNYSSELNVNALELDDSALYLCASSPGTSGREGILAKNIQYFGAGTRLSVL.

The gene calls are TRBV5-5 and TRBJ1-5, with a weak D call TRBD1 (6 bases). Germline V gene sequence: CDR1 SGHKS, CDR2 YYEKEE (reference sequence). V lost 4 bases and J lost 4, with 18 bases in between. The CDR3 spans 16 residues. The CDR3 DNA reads TGTGCCAGCAGCCCAAGATATGAGGACAGAAATCAGCCCCAGCATTTT. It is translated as CASSPRYEDRNQPQHF.

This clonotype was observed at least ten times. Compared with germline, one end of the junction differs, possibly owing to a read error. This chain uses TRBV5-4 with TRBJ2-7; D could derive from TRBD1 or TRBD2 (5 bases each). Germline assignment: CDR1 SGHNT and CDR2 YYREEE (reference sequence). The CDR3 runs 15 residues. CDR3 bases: TGTGCCAGCAGCTTCGGGGCCTCCGAACTCTACGCGCAGTACTTC. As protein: CASSFGASELYAQYF.

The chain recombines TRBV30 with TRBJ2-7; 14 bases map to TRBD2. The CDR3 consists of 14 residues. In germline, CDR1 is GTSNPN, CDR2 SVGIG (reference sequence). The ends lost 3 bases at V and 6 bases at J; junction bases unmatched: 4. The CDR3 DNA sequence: TGTGCCTGGAGACCGGGACTAGCGGGAGTCGAGCAGTACTTC. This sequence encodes CAWRPGLAGVEQYF.

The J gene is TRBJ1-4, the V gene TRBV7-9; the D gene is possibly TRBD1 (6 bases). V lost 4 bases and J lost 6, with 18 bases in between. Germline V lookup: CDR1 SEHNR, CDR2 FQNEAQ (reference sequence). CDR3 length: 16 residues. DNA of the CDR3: TGTGCCAGCAGCTCAGGGGCGGGGACCATGGATGAAAAACTGTTTTTT. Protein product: CASSSGAGTMDEKLFF.

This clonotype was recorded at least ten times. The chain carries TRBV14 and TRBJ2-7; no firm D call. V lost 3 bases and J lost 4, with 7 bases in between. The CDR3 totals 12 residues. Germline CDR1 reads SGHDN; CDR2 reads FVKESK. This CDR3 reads CASSHLGYEQYF. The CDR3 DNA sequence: TGTGCCAGCAGCCACCTAGGATACGAGCAGTACTTC. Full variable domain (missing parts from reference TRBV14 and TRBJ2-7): EAGVTQFPSHSVIEKGQTVTLRCDPISGHDNLYWYRRVMGKEIKFLLHFVKESKQDESGMPNNRFLAERTGGTYSTLKVQPAELEDSGVYFCASSHLGYEQYFGPGTRLTVT.

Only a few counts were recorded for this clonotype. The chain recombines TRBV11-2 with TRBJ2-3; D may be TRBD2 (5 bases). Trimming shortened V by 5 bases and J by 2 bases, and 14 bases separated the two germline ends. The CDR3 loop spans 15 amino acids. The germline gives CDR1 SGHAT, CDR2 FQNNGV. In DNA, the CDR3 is TGTGCCAGCAGCCATACTAGATTCCCCACAGATACGCAGTATTTT. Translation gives CASSHTRFPTDTQYF.

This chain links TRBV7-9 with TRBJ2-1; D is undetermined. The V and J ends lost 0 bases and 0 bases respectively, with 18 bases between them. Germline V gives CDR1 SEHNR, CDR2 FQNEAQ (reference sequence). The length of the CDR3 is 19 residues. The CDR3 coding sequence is TGTGCCAGCAGCTTAGCTGGACCCGGACCCGAGAGCTCCTACAATGAGCAGTTCTTC. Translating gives CASSLAGPGPESSYNEQFF. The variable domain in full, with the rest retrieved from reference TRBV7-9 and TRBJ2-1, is DTGVSQNPRHKITKRGQNVTFRCDPISEHNRLYWYRQTLGQGPEFLTYFQNEAQLEKSRLLSDRFSAERPKGSFSTLEIQRTEQGDSAMYLCASSLAGPGPESSYNEQFFGPGTRLTVL.

The CDR3 here is CASSIDSFVQMGIGSNQPQHF. The DNA for the CDR3 is TGTGCCAGTAGTATAGATAGTTTCGTACAGATGGGCATCGGTAGCAATCAGCCCCAGCATTTT. The chain couples TRBV19 to TRBJ1-5; the D is unclear. V was trimmed by 0 bases and J by 0 bases, leaving 24 bases between them. CDR3 size: 21 residues. Germline CDR1 LNHDA, CDR2 SQIVND (reference sequence).

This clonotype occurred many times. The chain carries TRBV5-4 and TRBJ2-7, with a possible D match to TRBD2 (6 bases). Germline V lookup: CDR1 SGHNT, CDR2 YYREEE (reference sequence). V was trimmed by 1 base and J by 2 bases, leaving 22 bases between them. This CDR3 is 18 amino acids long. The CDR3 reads CASSLSPGRFGLTYEQYF. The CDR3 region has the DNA TGTGCCAGCAGCTTGTCGCCAGGGAGGTTTGGCCTAACCTACGAGCAGTACTTC.

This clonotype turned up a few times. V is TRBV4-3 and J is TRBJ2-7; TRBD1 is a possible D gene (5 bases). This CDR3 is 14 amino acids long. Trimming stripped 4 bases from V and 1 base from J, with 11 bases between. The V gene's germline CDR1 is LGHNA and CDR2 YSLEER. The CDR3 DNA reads TGCGCCAGCAGCCTAGGGGCGAGATCCTACGAGCAGTACTTC. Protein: CASSLGARSYEQYF.

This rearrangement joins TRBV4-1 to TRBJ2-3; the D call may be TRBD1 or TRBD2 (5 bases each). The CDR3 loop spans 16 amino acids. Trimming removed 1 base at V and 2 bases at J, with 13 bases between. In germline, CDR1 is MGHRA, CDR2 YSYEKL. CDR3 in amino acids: CASSQVGGTPTDTQYF. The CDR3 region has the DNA TGCGCCAGCAGCCAAGTTGGGGGAACCCCCACAGATACGCAGTATTTT.

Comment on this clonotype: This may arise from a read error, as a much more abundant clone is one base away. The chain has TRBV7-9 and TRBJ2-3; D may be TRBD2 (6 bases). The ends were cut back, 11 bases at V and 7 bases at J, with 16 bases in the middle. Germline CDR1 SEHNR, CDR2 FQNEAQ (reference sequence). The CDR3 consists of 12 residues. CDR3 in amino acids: CAGQKRDYTQYF. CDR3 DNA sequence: TGTGCCGGCCAGAAGAGGGACTATACGCAGTATTTT.

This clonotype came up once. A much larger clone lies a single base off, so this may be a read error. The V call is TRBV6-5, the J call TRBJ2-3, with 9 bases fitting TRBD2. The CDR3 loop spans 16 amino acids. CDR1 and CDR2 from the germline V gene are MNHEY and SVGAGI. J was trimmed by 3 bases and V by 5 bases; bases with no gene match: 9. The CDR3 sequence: CASSHDLAGTTDTQYF. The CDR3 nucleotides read TGTGCCAGCAGTCACGACCTAGCGGGGACAACAGATACGCAGTATTTT.

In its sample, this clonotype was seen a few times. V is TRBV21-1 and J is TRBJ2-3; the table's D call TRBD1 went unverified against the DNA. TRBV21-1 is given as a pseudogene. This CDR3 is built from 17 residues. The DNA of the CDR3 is TGTGCCAGCAGCACCCCTCCGGGACAGGAGAACACAGATACGCAGTATTTT. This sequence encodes CASSTPPGQENTDTQYF.

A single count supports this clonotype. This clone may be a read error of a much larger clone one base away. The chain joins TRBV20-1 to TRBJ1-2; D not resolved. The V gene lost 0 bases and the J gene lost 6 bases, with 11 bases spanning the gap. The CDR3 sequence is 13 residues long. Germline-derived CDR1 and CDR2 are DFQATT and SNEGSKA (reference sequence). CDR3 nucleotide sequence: TGCAGTGCTAGAGATCGTGTGGCAGATGGCTACACCTTC. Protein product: CSARDRVADGYTF.

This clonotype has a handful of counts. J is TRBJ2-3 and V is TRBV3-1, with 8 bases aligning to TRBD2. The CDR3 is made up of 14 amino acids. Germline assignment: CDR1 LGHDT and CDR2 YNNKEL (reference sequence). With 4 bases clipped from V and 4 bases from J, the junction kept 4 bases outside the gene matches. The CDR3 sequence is CASSLAGMADTQYF. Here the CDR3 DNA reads TGTGCCAGCAGCCTAGCGGGAATGGCAGATACGCAGTATTTT.

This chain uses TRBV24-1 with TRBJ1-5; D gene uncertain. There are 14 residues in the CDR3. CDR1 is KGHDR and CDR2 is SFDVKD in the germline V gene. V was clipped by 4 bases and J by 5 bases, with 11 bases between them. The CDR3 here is CATSEMKVDQPQHF. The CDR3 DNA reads TGTGCCACCAGTGAGATGAAGGTCGATCAGCCCCAGCATTTT.

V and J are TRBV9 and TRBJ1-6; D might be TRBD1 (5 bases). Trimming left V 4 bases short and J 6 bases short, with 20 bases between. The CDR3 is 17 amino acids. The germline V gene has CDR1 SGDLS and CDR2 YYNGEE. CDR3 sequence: CASSPSGTLKANSPLHF. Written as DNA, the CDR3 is TGTGCCAGCAGCCCGTCCGGGACCTTAAAGGCTAATTCACCCCTCCACTTT.

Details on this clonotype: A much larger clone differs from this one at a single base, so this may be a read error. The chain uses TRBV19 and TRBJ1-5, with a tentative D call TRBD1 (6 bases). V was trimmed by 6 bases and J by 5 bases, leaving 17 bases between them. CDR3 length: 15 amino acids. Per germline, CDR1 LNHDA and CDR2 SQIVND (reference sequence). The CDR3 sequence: CASSHRAAFDQPQHF. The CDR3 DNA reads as TGTGCCAGTAGCCACAGGGCGGCCTTCGATCAGCCCCAGCATTTT.